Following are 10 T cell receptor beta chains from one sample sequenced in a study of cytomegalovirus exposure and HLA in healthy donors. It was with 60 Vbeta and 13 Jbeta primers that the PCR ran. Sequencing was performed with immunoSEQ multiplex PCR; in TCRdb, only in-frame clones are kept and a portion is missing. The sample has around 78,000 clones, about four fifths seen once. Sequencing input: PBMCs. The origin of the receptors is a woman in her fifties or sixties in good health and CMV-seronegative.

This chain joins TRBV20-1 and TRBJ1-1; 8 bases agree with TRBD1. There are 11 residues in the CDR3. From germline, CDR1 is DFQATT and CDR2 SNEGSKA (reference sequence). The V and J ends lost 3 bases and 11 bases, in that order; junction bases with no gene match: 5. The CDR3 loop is CSARDRVMAFF. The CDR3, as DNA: TGCAGTGCTAGGGACAGGGTTATGGCTTTCTTT.

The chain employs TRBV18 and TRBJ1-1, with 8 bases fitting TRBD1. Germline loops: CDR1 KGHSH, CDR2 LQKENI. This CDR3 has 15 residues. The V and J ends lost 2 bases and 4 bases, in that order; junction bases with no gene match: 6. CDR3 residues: CASSPGQGRATEAFF. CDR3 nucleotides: TGTGCCAGCTCACCAGGACAGGGAAGGGCCACTGAAGCTTTCTTT.

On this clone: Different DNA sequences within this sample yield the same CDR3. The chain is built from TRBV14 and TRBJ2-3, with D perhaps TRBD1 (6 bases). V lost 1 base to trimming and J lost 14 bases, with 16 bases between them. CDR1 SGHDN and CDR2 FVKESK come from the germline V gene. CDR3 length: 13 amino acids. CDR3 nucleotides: TGTGCCAGCAGCCAAGGGAGACAGAGGGGGTTGTATTTT. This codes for CASSQGRQRGLYF.

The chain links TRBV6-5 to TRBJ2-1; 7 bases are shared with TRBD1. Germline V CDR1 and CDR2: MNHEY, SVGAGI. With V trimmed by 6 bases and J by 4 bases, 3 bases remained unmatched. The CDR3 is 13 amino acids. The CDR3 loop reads CASSQGQYNEQFF. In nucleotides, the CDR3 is TGTGCCAGCAGCCAGGGACAGTACAATGAGCAGTTCTTC.

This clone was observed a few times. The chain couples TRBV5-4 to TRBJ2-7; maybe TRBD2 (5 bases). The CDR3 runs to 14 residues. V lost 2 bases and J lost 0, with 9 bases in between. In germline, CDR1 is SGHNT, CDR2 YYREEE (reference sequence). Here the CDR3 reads CASSLSGNSYEQYF. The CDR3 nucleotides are TGTGCCAGCAGCTTAAGCGGAAACTCCTACGAGCAGTACTTC.

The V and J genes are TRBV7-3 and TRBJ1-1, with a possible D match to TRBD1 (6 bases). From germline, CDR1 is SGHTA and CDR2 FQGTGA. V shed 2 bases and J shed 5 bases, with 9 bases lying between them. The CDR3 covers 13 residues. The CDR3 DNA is TGTGCCAGCAGCTTAGCACAGGGAACTGAAGCTTTCTTT. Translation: CASSLAQGTEAFF.

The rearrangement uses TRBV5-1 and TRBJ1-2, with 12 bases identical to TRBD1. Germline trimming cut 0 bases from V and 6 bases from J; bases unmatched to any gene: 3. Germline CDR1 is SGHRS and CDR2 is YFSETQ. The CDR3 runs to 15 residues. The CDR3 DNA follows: TGCGCCAGCAGCTTGGGGGACAGGGGGCGGAATGGCTACACCTTC. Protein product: CASSLGDRGRNGYTF.

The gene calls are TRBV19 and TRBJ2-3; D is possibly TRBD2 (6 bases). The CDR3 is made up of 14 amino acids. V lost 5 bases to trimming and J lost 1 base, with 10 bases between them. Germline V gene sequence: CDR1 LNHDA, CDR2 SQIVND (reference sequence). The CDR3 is CASSGRGGTDTQYF. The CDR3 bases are TGTGCCAGTAGTGGGCGGGGCGGCACAGATACGCAGTATTTT.

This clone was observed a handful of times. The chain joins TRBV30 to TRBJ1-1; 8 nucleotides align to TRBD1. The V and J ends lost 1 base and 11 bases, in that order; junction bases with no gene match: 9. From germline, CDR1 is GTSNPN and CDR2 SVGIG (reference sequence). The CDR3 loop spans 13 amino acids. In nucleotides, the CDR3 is TGTGCCTGGAGTGGGGCAGGGGGCCCAGTGGCTTTCTTT. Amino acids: CAWSGAGGPVAFF.

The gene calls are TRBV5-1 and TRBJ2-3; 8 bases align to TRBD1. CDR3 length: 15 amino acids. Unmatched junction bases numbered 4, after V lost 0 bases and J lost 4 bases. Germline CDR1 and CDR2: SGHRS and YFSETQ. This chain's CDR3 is CASSLEGTGSDTQYF. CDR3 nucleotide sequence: TGCGCCAGCAGCTTGGAGGGGACAGGTTCAGATACGCAGTATTTT.